The clone carrying this TCR beta chain occurred once. This record belongs to a study of technical replicates of blood from a few donors. The method was immunoSEQ multiplex PCR; TCRdb's version includes in-frame clones alone and lacks a portion of them. The sample gives some 80,000 clones, approximately 97% of which show up once; roughly 0.3% is in the top ten. The J segment lost 4 bases and the V segment lost 0 bases, leaving 4 bases of the junction unmatched. The CDR3 has 17 amino acids. The germline gives CDR1 ENHRY, CDR2 SYGVKD. The receptor was isolated from a human donor in good health. This chain links TRBV10-3 with TRBJ2-1; the match to TRBD2 covers 12 bases. Sequenced material: T cells isolated from PBMCs. CDR3 protein: CAISESASGRAYNEQFF. For the CDR3, the DNA is TGTGCCATCAGTGAGTCCGCTAGCGGGAGGGCTTACAATGAGCAGTTCTTC.